This entry features one TCR beta chain sequence. Its antigen is as yet unknown. Regarding time point: identical roughly 10-day culture without peptide (control). A few pembrolizumab responders had their TCRs sequenced. Seven ELISpot-reactive neoantigen peptides each drove an approximately ten-day in vitro stimulation. V trimming: 5 bases; J trimming: 0 bases; junction bases outside the gene matches: 10. Germline V gene sequence: CDR1 SGHAT, CDR2 FQDESV (reference sequence). The CDR3 runs 17 residues. TCRdb's copy holds only in-frame clones and misses some; the assay was immunoSEQ multiplex PCR. The sample has some 15,000 clones; just over 85% are singletons. The sample is drawn from a study of PD-1 blockade in mismatch repair-deficient tumors. Study at large: Patients had fewer than 15 mismatch repair-deficient cancer types and were previously treated and progressing. The study's findings and limits: Tumor-resident clones, often absent from pretreatment blood, expanded after pembrolizumab and then contracted.

The J gene is TRBJ2-5, the V gene TRBV11-1; 9 bases line up with TRBD2. The starting material was cells cultured in vitro, obtained from a patient treated with pembrolizumab. The TCR comes from an adult with mismatch repair-deficient cancer. CDR3 region: CASSPRVLAGYQETQYF. As DNA, the CDR3 is TGTGCCAGCAGCCCGAGGGTGCTAGCGGGGTACCAAGAGACCCAGTACTTC.